These T cell receptor beta chains were read from a single sample in a study of patients and donors after allogeneic stem cell transplantation. MiXCR, run by TCRdb on the RT-PCR reads, gives a single entry per CDR3 protein. The repertoire holds 150,000 to 200,000 distinct CDR3 sequences, with 24% as singletons. Source material: blood, either unsorted or a sorted T cell fraction (not recorded which). The source of these receptors is a human donor who was either an allogeneic HSCT recipient or a stem cell or donor lymphocyte infusion donor (not recorded which). It is not recorded whose cells these are; they may come from a transplant donor. Each CDR3 is given without its conserved first and last residue. The order of the fields is D gene, J gene, V gene, CDR3 protein. A D gene is named only where the DNA matches it firmly.

d_gene: -; j_gene: TRBJ1-1; v_gene: TRBV29-1; CDR3aa: SVAQPTEAF
d_gene: -; j_gene: TRBJ1-1; v_gene: TRBV27; CDR3aa: ASSFTTGNEAF
d_gene: -; j_gene: TRBJ1-4; v_gene: TRBV12-3/TRBV12-4; CDR3aa: ASRSTNEKLF
d_gene: -; j_gene: TRBJ1-3; v_gene: TRBV20-1; CDR3aa: SARALIYGGRNTIY
d_gene: -; j_gene: TRBJ2-7; v_gene: TRBV28; CDR3aa: ASSLADNGLFYEQY
d_gene: TRBD1; j_gene: TRBJ1-1; v_gene: TRBV10-3; CDR3aa: AIRTGQDTEAF
d_gene: TRBD2; j_gene: TRBJ2-1; v_gene: TRBV29-1; CDR3aa: SVEGRGTSGSFEQF
d_gene: -; j_gene: TRBJ1-1; v_gene: TRBV2; CDR3aa: ASSDSPTEAF
d_gene: -; j_gene: TRBJ1-2; v_gene: TRBV7-9; CDR3aa: ASSIISGVHGYT
d_gene: TRBD2; j_gene: TRBJ2-7; v_gene: TRBV5-8; CDR3aa: ASSLAGLAAEQY
d_gene: TRBD1; j_gene: TRBJ2-2; v_gene: TRBV20-1; CDR3aa: NRQGRDTGELF
d_gene: TRBD1; j_gene: TRBJ1-5; v_gene: TRBV12-3/TRBV12-4; CDR3aa: ASGTGNQPQH
d_gene: -; j_gene: TRBJ1-1; v_gene: TRBV12-3/TRBV12-4; CDR3aa: ASSLAQEGAF
d_gene: -; j_gene: TRBJ2-3; v_gene: TRBV30; CDR3aa: AWRIYVSTQY
d_gene: TRBD2; j_gene: TRBJ2-3; v_gene: TRBV5-1; CDR3aa: ASSLSAGGTDTQY
d_gene: TRBD2; j_gene: TRBJ2-1; v_gene: TRBV2; CDR3aa: ASSLGLAGPNEQF
d_gene: TRBD1; j_gene: TRBJ1-5; v_gene: TRBV29-1; CDR3aa: SVEQGAGQPQH
d_gene: -; j_gene: TRBJ2-3; v_gene: TRBV5-1; CDR3aa: ASMWLNSDTQY
d_gene: TRBD2; j_gene: TRBJ2-1; v_gene: TRBV6-5; CDR3aa: ASKRLADYNEQF
d_gene: -; j_gene: TRBJ2-7; v_gene: TRBV7-6; CDR3aa: ASSLQTVMGYKRQY
d_gene: TRBD2; j_gene: TRBJ2-7; v_gene: TRBV6-2/TRBV6-3; CDR3aa: ASSSWTSGQYEQY
d_gene: -; j_gene: TRBJ2-2; v_gene: TRBV10-2; CDR3aa: ASRDTPGELF
d_gene: -; j_gene: TRBJ2-4; v_gene: TRBV12-3/TRBV12-4; CDR3aa: ASRGRAKNIQY
d_gene: TRBD1; j_gene: TRBJ2-5; v_gene: TRBV5-1; CDR3aa: ASSLAPGTGEETQY
d_gene: -; j_gene: TRBJ2-1; v_gene: TRBV4-3; CDR3aa: ASSIFLGTYHNEQF
d_gene: TRBD2; j_gene: TRBJ2-3; v_gene: TRBV5-1; CDR3aa: ASSFLASGEVTDTQY
d_gene: -; j_gene: TRBJ2-7; v_gene: TRBV30; CDR3aa: AWSEGAEQY
d_gene: -; j_gene: TRBJ1-6; v_gene: TRBV9; CDR3aa: ASSPRPDSPLH
d_gene: -; j_gene: TRBJ1-2; v_gene: TRBV30; CDR3aa: AWSERGTNYGYT
d_gene: -; j_gene: TRBJ1-5; v_gene: TRBV12-3/TRBV12-4; CDR3aa: ASSLEGPQVNQPQH
d_gene: TRBD2; j_gene: TRBJ2-7; v_gene: TRBV20-1; CDR3aa: SAMIAGPYYEQY
d_gene: -; j_gene: TRBJ2-1; v_gene: TRBV20-1; CDR3aa: SAPDFAGPLSYNEQF
d_gene: TRBD2; j_gene: TRBJ2-7; v_gene: TRBV4-2; CDR3aa: ASSQEGLAGDDEQY